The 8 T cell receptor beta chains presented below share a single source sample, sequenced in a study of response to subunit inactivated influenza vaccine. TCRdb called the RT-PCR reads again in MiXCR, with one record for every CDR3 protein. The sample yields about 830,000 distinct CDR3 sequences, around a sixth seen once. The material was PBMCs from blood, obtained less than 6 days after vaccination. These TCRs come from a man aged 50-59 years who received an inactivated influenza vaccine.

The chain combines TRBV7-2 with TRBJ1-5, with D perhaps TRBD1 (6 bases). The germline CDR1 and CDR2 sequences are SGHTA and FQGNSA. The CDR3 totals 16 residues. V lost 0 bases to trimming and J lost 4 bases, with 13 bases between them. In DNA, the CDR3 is TGTGCCAGCAGCTTAGCGGGGGCCGCCGTTAATCAGCCCCAGCATTTT. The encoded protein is CASSLAGAAVNQPQHF.

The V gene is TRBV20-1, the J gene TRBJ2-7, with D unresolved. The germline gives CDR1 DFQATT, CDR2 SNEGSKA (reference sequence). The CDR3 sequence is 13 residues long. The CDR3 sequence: CSKKGSGVDEQYF. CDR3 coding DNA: TGCTCAAAGAAGGGCTCTGGGGTGGACGAGCAGTACTTC.

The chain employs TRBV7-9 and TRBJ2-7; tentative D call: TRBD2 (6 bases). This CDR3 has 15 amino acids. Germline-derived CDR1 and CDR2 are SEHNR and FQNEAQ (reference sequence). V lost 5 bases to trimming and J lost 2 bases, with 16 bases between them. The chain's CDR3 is CASSHGGDSTYEQYF. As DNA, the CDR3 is TGTGCCAGCAGCCACGGAGGGGACTCCACCTACGAGCAGTACTTC.

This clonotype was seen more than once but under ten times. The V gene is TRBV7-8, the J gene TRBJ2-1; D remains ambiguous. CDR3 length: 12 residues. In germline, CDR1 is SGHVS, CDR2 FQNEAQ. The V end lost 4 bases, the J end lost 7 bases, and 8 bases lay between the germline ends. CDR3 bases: TGTGCCAGCAGCTCGAATTGGAATGAGCAGTTCTTC. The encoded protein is CASSSNWNEQFF.

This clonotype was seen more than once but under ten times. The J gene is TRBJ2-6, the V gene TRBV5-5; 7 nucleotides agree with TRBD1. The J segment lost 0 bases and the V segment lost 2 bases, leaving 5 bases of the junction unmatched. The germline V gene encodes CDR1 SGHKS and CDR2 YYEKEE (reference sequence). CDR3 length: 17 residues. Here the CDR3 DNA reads TGTGCCAGCAGCTTAGCAGGGGGTAACTCTGGGGCCAACGTCCTGACTTTC. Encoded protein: CASSLAGGNSGANVLTF. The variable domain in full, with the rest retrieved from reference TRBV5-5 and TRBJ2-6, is DAGVTQSPTHLIKTRGQQVTLRCSPISGHKSVSWYQQVLGQGPQFIFQYYEKEERGRGNFPDRFSARQFPNYSSELNVNALLLGDSALYLCASSLAGGNSGANVLTFGAGSRLTVL.

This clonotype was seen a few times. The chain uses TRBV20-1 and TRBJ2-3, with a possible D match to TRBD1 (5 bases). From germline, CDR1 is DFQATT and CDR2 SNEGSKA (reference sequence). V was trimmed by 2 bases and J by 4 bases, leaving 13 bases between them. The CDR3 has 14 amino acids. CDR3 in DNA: TGCAGTGCTAGAAATAAAGAAGGGGCAGATACGCAGTATTTT. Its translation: CSARNKEGADTQYF.

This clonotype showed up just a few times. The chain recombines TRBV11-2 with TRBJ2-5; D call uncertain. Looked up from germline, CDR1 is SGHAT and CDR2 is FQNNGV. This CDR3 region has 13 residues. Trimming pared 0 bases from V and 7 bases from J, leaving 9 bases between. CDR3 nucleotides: TGTGCCAGCAGCTTAGAAAGACTGGGGACCCAGTACTTC. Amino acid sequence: CASSLERLGTQYF.

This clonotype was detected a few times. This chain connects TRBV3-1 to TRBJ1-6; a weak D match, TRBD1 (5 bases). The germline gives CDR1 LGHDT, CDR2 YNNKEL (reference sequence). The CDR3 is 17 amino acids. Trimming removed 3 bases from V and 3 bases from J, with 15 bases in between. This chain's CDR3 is CASSQAGRGIYNSPLHF. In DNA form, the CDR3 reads TGTGCCAGCAGCCAGGCGGGGCGCGGGATCTATAATTCACCCCTCCACTTT.